A single sample gave rise to the 10 T cell receptor beta chains below, sequenced in a study of T-cell reconstitution after alpha-beta-depleted transplantation in children. Using unique molecular identifiers, the investigators prepared the TCRbeta library. TCRdb reprocessed the PCR reads via MiXCR and lists one record per CDR3 protein. The sample contains 700,000 to 950,000 distinct CDR3 sequences, 15% to 20% of which appear only once. This specimen consisted of PBMCs, mostly from graft donor cells, obtained 360 days after TCRalphabeta/CD19-depleted stem cell transplant. The source is a male patient younger than 18 who had a stem cell transplant for acute lymphoblastic leukemia, so the T cells may come from the graft donor.

This clonotype was counted at least ten times. The chain carries TRBV27 and TRBJ2-3; no definite D call. The CDR3 loop spans 16 amino acids. Trimming took off 3 bases at V and 1 base at J, with 14 bases between the two ends. Germline V gene data show CDR1 as MNHEY and CDR2 as SMNVEV (reference sequence). CDR3 region: CASSLVGTFGTDTQYF. CDR3 DNA sequence: TGTGCCAGCAGTTTGGTGGGTACTTTTGGCACAGATACGCAGTATTTT.

V gene TRBV29-1 combines with J gene TRBJ2-1; D is unresolved. Germline V gives CDR1 SQVTM, CDR2 ANQGSEA. CDR3 length equals 15 residues. Trimming left V 2 bases short and J 4 bases short, with 15 bases between. The CDR3 DNA reads as TGCAGCGTTGAATACAGCTGGGTAAGGTACAATGAGCAGTTCTTC. Residues: CSVEYSWVRYNEQFF.

Many counts were recorded for this clonotype. This chain connects TRBV5-1 to TRBJ2-3; D gene ambiguous. This CDR3 has 12 amino acids. V shed 0 bases and J shed 6 bases, with 5 bases lying between them. Germline V gene data show CDR1 as SGHRS and CDR2 as YFSETQ. CDR3 in DNA: TGCGCCAGCAGCTTGGTCGGGGATACGCAGTATTTT. Translation: CASSLVGDTQYF.

V and J are TRBV6-2 or TRBV6-3 and TRBJ2-5; 7 nucleotides match TRBD1. There are 14 residues in the CDR3. Looked up from germline, CDR1 is MNHEY and CDR2 is SVGEGT. Germline trimming cut 0 bases from V and 11 bases from J; bases unmatched to any gene: 9. CDR3 sequence reads: CASSYSRGGRHQYF. The CDR3 bases are TGTGCCAGCAGTTACTCGAGAGGGGGCAGACATCAGTACTTC.

The rearrangement uses TRBV5-6 and TRBJ2-7; TRBD1 might be the D (6 bases). CDR1 is SGHDT, CDR2 YYEEEE, per germline. The CDR3 length is 15 residues. The V end lost 4 bases, the J end lost 5 bases, and 19 bases lay between the germline ends. The DNA for the CDR3 is TGTGCCAGCAGCCCGCCGTCTTATAAGGGGGACGAGCAGTACTTC. Its protein is CASSPPSYKGDEQYF. The variable domain in full, with the rest retrieved from reference TRBV5-6 and TRBJ2-7, is DAGVTQSPTHLIKTRGQQVTLRCSPKSGHDTVSWYQQALGQGPQFIFQYYEEEERQRGNFPDRFSGHQFPNYSSELNVNALLLGDSALYLCASSPPSYKGDEQYFGPGTRLTVT.

This sequence joins TRBV7-9 and TRBJ1-2, with TRBD1 matching over 11 bases. Trimming at V came to 5 bases and at J to 7 bases, leaving 6 bases not matched to a gene. CDR3 length: 14 residues. Germline V CDR1 and CDR2: SEHNR, FQNEAQ (reference sequence). CDR3 nucleotides: TGTGCCAGCAGCAGCGGACAGGGGGCGTTTGGCTACACCTTC. This sequence encodes CASSSGQGAFGYTF. Complete variable domain (other parts from reference TRBV7-9 and TRBJ1-2): DTGVSQNPRHKITKRGQNVTFRCDPISEHNRLYWYRQTLGQGPEFLTYFQNEAQLEKSRLLSDRFSAERPKGSFSTLEIQRTEQGDSAMYLCASSSGQGAFGYTFGSGTRLTVV.

The chain links TRBV5-1 to TRBJ2-3, with TRBD2 matching over 8 bases. CDR1 is SGHRS, CDR2 YFSETQ, per germline. CDR3 length: 16 residues. The J segment lost 0 bases and the V segment lost 4 bases, leaving 7 bases of the junction unmatched. The chain's CDR3 is CASSVVSGESTDTQYF. CDR3 in DNA: TGCGCCAGCAGCGTAGTTAGCGGGGAGAGCACAGATACGCAGTATTTT.

On this clonotype: A read error may explain this, as a much larger clone is one base away. Because the CDR3 is missing its conserved closing phenylalanine or tryptophan, this is likely a read error. This chain connects TRBV27 to TRBJ2-7; weak D call: TRBD1 (6 bases). Trimming took 2 bases from V and 3 from J, leaving 8 bases between them. Germline-derived CDR1 and CDR2 are MNHEY and SMNVEV (reference sequence). The CDR3 extends over 13 amino acids. CDR3 protein: CASSLGTNYEQYL. In DNA form, the CDR3 reads TGTGCCAGCAGTTTAGGGACAAACTACGAGCAGTACCTC.

This clonotype was picked up a small number of times. The chain links TRBV6-4 to TRBJ1-4, with D perhaps matching TRBD1 (5 bases). Per germline, CDR1 MRHNA and CDR2 SNTAGT. V dropped 9 bases and J dropped 7 bases, with 15 bases sitting between them. The CDR3 totals 13 residues. CDR3 sequence (DNA): TGTGCCAGATCCCCCCAGGGCGGTGAAAAACTGTTTTTT. Its protein is CARSPQGGEKLFF.

This clonotype turned up a few times. The chain joins TRBV7-8 to TRBJ2-7, with 7 bases identical to TRBD1. Germline loops: CDR1 SGHVS, CDR2 FQNEAQ. Trimming removed 3 bases from V and 3 bases from J; junction bases left unmatched: 8. This CDR3 is built from 15 residues. The CDR3 nucleotides are TGTGCCAGCAGCTTCCAGACAGGGAGTTTCTACGAGCAGTACTTC. This codes for CASSFQTGSFYEQYF.